Many counts were recorded for the clone carrying this TCR beta chain. From roughly 400 ng of RNA, a library with molecular barcoded alpha/delta and beta/gamma adaptors was made. TCRdb redid the calling of the reads with MiXCR, one entry per CDR3 protein. Of around 140,000 distinct CDR3 sequences listed, approximately 13% are singletons. These data come from a study of read filtering for tumor transcriptome and immune sequencing. The CDR3 has 15 residues. CDR1 and CDR2 (germline): SGHRS, YFSETQ. V trimming: 4 bases; J trimming: 4 bases; junction bases outside the gene matches: 4. The sequencing input was a population of CD138-negative cells sorted from bone marrow. The rearrangement links TRBV5-1 to TRBJ2-1; 11 positions agree with TRBD2. This receptor was taken from a donor at least 40 years old with multiple myeloma. CDR3 residues: CASSRSSGRYNEQFF. CDR3 DNA sequence: TGCGCCAGCAGCCGTTCTAGCGGGAGGTACAATGAGCAGTTCTTC.